One sample yielded the 21 T cell receptor beta chains listed below, sequenced in a study of shared clonotypes between healthy human individuals. This table comes from immunoSEQ multiplex PCR, and its TCRdb copy is limited to in-frame clones, with some not included. Of 550,000 to 650,000 clones detected, 95% to 96% appear once; the ten largest clones hold about 0.12%. CD8 cells regarded as naive lacked CD45RO, were positively chosen for CCR7, and omitted terminally differentiated effector memory CD45RA+ cells. The sequenced sample was naive CD8+ T cells sorted from blood. The receptors were gathered from a woman between 25 and 40 years old in good health.

The chain is built from TRBV29-1 and TRBJ2-2; D could derive from TRBD1 or TRBD2 (5 bases each). The CDR3 contains 15 residues. V was clipped by 1 base and J by 2 bases, with 11 bases between them. Germline assignment: CDR1 SQVTM and CDR2 ANQGSEA. The CDR3 DNA is TGCAGCGTTGAAGGGGGCGGGTTTAACACCGGGGAGCTGTTTTTT. Protein: CSVEGGGFNTGELFF.

This clone is a singleton in its sample. The CDR3 here is CASSLSFGKVQSYEQYF. The CDR3 region has the DNA TGTGCCAGCAGCTTGTCCTTCGGCAAGGTCCAATCCTACGAGCAGTACTTC. This sequence joins TRBV5-8 and TRBJ2-7; no firm D call. This CDR3 has 17 residues. Trimming shortened V by 1 base and J by 1 base, and 18 bases separated the two germline ends. CDR1 and CDR2 from the germline V gene are SGHTS and YDEGEE.

The chain combines TRBV7-8 with TRBJ2-3; a weak D match, TRBD1 (5 bases). The CDR3 runs 13 residues. The V end was cut by 4 bases, the J end by 2 bases, with 7 bases between. CDR1 and CDR2 from the germline V gene are SGHVS and FQNEAQ. CDR3 coding DNA: TGTGCCAGCAGCTCAGGGTTCACAGATACGCAGTATTTT. This translates into CASSSGFTDTQYF. The whole variable domain, remainder taken from reference TRBV7-8 and TRBJ2-3, is GAGVSQSPRYKVAKRGQDVALRCDPISGHVSLFWYQQALGQGPEFLTYFQNEAQLDKSGLPSDRFFAERPEGSVSTLKIQRTQQEDSAVYLCASSSGFTDTQYFGPGTRLTVL.

The chain is built from TRBV6-1 and TRBJ2-7; the D gene is possibly TRBD2 (7 bases). CDR1 MNHNS and CDR2 SASEGT come from the germline V gene. This CDR3 contains 14 residues. Trimming left V 2 bases short and J 5 bases short, with 13 bases between. The CDR3 region has the DNA TGTGCCAGCAGTGAAAGGGGGGGCCGCCACGAGCAGTACTTC. It specifies CASSERGGRHEQYF.

This clone was observed a few times. The CDR3: CASSLGIGNQPQHF. The CDR3 DNA reads as TGTGCCAGCAGCTTAGGGATTGGCAATCAGCCCCAGCATTTT. The chain uses TRBV7-9 and TRBJ1-5; D gene uncertain. V shed 1 base and J shed 2 bases, with 6 bases lying between them. Germline V gives CDR1 SEHNR, CDR2 FQNEAQ (reference sequence). The CDR3 consists of 14 residues.

The chain is built from TRBV10-1 and TRBJ2-7; D ambiguous. The germline gives CDR1 WNHNN, CDR2 SYGVQD (reference sequence). The CDR3 runs 13 residues. V was clipped by 3 bases and J by 3 bases, with 9 bases between them. Here the CDR3 DNA reads TGCGCCAGCAGTGAATGGGGATTCTACGAGCAGTACTTC. Translating it yields CASSEWGFYEQYF.

This sequence joins TRBV2 and TRBJ2-4; D ambiguous. Trimming removed 6 bases at V and 0 bases at J, with 27 bases between. The CDR3 is 20 residues long. CDR1 and CDR2 from the germline V gene are SNHLY and FYNNEI. This CDR3 is CASSNGPPISQPLAKNIQYF. CDR3 sequence (DNA): TGTGCCAGCAGCAACGGACCACCCATCTCCCAACCATTAGCCAAAAACATTCAGTACTTC.

J is TRBJ1-1 and V is TRBV28; D not resolved. CDR1 MDHEN and CDR2 SYDVKM come from the germline V gene. The germline V and J ends were trimmed by 5 bases and 1 base, with 11 bases remaining between them. This CDR3 region has 14 residues. In DNA, the CDR3 is TGTGCCAGCAGTCCTAGGGCCCCGAACACTGAAGCTTTCTTT. This gives the protein CASSPRAPNTEAFF.

J is TRBJ2-7 and V is TRBV9; D possibly uses TRBD1 or TRBD2 (6 bases each). The CDR3 sequence is 13 residues long. Trimming took off 3 bases at V and 7 bases at J, with 14 bases between the two ends. Germline lookup yields CDR1 SGDLS and CDR2 YYNGEE. CDR3 amino acids: CASSAEGGWEQYF. DNA for the CDR3: TGTGCCAGCAGCGCCGAGGGGGGTTGGGAGCAGTACTTC.

This chain links TRBV30 with TRBJ2-7, with D tentatively TRBD1 (7 bases). The germline V and J ends were trimmed by 8 bases and 3 bases, with 11 bases remaining between them. Looked up from germline, CDR1 is GTSNPN and CDR2 is SVGIG (reference sequence). The CDR3 loop spans 11 amino acids. The CDR3 sequence: CAGGDSYEQYF. DNA of the CDR3: TGTGCCGGAGGGGACAGCTACGAGCAGTACTTC.

The chain couples TRBV13 to TRBJ2-6; possible D gene TRBD1, 5 bases. V was trimmed by 4 bases and J by 3 bases, leaving 10 bases between them. The V gene's germline CDR1 is PRHDT and CDR2 FYEKMQ (reference sequence). The CDR3 runs 15 residues. Here the CDR3 DNA reads TGTGCCAGCAGCTACGCAGGGTTTGGGGCCAACGTCCTGACTTTC. It yields the protein CASSYAGFGANVLTF.

V usage is TRBV7-9 and J usage is TRBJ1-2; 7 bases line up with TRBD1. J was trimmed by 5 bases and V by 3 bases; bases with no gene match: 15. Germline assignment: CDR1 SEHNR and CDR2 FQNEAQ (reference sequence). This CDR3 contains 17 residues. The CDR3 is CASSFHRGFKIRYGYTF. CDR3 DNA sequence: TGTGCCAGCAGCTTTCACAGGGGTTTTAAGATAAGATATGGCTACACCTTC.

This chain connects TRBV19 to TRBJ1-5, with 7 bases fitting TRBD1. CDR3 length: 18 amino acids. Germline V gene lookup returns CDR1 LNHDA and CDR2 SQIVND (reference sequence). Trimming at V came to 4 bases and at J to 4 bases, leaving 16 bases not matched to a gene. The CDR3 region is CASSTRHDREGWNQPQHF. CDR3 sequence (DNA): TGTGCCAGTAGTACGAGACATGACAGGGAGGGTTGGAATCAGCCCCAGCATTTT.

This sequence joins TRBV7-9 and TRBJ2-7; D may be TRBD2 (6 bases). V lost 5 bases and J lost 2, with 16 bases in between. Germline V gives CDR1 SEHNR, CDR2 FQNEAQ (reference sequence). This CDR3 comprises 15 residues. CDR3 residues: CASSREGGDPYEQYF. The CDR3 DNA reads TGTGCCAGCAGCCGCGAGGGAGGCGACCCCTACGAGCAGTACTTC.

The rearrangement uses TRBV27 and TRBJ2-1; TRBD2 might be the D (6 bases). The germline V and J ends were trimmed by 8 bases and 5 bases, with 16 bases remaining between them. This CDR3 has 14 amino acids. Germline V gives CDR1 MNHEY, CDR2 SMNVEV (reference sequence). In DNA, the CDR3 is TGTGCCAGCGGACGGGACTGGGTTAACAATGAGCAGTTCTTC. The encoded protein is CASGRDWVNNEQFF.

The gene calls are TRBV10-3 and TRBJ2-1, with D unresolved. This CDR3 is built from 12 residues. The germline CDR1 and CDR2 sequences are ENHRY and SYGVKD. V lost 0 bases to trimming and J lost 5 bases, with 2 bases between them. The CDR3 coding sequence is TGTGCCATCAGTGAGTCCAACAATGAGCAGTTCTTC. Its protein is CAISESNNEQFF.

V gene TRBV6-1 combines with J gene TRBJ1-3, with D unclear. V was pared by 4 bases and J by 8 bases, with 9 bases between. The CDR3 length is 12 residues. Germline V lookup: CDR1 MNHNS, CDR2 SASEGT. As DNA, the CDR3 is TGTGCCAGCAGTGCCGAGGCAGACACCATATATTTT. Its translation: CASSAEADTIYF.

The rearrangement links TRBV28 to TRBJ2-1, with D hard to call. CDR1 MDHEN and CDR2 SYDVKM come from the germline V gene. This CDR3 is 13 amino acids long. As DNA, the CDR3 is TGTGCTTCCTGTGTAGCAACCTACAATGAGCAGTTCTTC. This sequence encodes CASCVATYNEQFF.

The rearrangement joins TRBV9 to TRBJ2-2; D is uncertain. CDR3 size: 13 residues. V was trimmed by 4 bases and J by 6 bases, leaving 10 bases between them. From germline, CDR1 is SGDLS and CDR2 YYNGEE. The CDR3 is CASSFRTAGELFF. DNA for the CDR3: TGTGCCAGCAGCTTCCGGACGGCCGGGGAGCTGTTTTTT.

This chain connects TRBV13 to TRBJ2-2, with 12 positions matching TRBD2. The CDR3 consists of 16 residues. J gave up 4 bases and V 5 bases, and 5 bases lay outside the gene matches. Germline CDR1 and CDR2: PRHDT and FYEKMQ (reference sequence). The CDR3 sequence is CASSTGLAGSTGELFF. Here the CDR3 DNA reads TGTGCCAGCAGCACGGGACTAGCGGGTAGCACCGGGGAGCTGTTTTTT.

The chain joins TRBV27 to TRBJ2-2; TRBD1 agrees at 8 bases. J lost 6 bases, V lost 2 bases, and 8 bases had no gene match. Germline lookup yields CDR1 MNHEY and CDR2 SMNVEV (reference sequence). The CDR3 length is 16 residues. CDR3: CASSLERGQAPGELFF. CDR3 sequence (DNA): TGTGCCAGCAGTTTAGAGAGGGGACAGGCCCCCGGGGAGCTGTTTTTT.